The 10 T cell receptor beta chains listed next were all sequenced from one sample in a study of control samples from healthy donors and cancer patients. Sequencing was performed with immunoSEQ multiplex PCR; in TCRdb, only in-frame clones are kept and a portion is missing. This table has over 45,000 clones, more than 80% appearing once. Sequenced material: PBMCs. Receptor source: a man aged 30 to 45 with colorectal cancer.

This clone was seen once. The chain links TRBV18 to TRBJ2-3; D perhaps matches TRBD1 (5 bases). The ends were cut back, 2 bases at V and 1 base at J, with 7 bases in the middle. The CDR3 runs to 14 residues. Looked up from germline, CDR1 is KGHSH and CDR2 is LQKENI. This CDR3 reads CASSPTGRTDTQYF. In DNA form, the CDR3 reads TGTGCCAGCTCACCAACAGGTCGCACAGATACGCAGTATTTT.

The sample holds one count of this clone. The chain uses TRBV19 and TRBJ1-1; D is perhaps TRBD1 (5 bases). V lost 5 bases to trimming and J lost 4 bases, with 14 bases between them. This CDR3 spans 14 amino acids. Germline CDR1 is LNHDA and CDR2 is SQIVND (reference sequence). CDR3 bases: TGTGCCAGTAGTGTGATGGGTAGGGGCACTGAAGCTTTCTTT. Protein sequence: CASSVMGRGTEAFF.

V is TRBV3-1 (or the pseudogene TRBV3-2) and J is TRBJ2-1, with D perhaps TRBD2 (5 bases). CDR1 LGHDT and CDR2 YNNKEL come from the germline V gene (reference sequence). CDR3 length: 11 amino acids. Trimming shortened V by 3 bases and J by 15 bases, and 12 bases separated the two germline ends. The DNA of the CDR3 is TGTGCCAGCAGCCAGGACTGGTTTCTGTTCTTC. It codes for CASSQDWFLFF.

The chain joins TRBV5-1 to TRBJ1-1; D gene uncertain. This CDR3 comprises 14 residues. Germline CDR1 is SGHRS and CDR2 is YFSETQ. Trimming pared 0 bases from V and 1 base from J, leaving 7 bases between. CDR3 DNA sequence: TGCGCCAGCAGCTTGGAACTCCCGAACACTGAAGCTTTCTTT. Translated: CASSLELPNTEAFF.

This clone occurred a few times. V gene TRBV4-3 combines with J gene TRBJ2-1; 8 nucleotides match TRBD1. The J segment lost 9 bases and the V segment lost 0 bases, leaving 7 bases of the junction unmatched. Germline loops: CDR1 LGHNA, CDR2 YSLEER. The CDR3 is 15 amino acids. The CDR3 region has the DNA TGCGCCAGCAGCCAAGACGACAGGGGCAGGGGTGAGCAGTTCTTC. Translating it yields CASSQDDRGRGEQFF.

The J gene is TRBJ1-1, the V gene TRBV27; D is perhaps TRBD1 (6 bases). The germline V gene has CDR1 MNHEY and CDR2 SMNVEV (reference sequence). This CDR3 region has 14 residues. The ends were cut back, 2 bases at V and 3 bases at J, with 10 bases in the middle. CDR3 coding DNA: TGTGCCAGCAGTTTACACGGGGGCGACACTGAAGCTTTCTTT. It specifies CASSLHGGDTEAFF.

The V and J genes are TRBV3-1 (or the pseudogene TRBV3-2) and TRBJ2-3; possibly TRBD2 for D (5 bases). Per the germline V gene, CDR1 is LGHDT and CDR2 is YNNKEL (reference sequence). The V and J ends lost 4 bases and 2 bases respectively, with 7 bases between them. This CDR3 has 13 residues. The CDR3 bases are TGTGCCAGCAGCCGAGACTACACAGATACGCAGTATTTT. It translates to CASSRDYTDTQYF.

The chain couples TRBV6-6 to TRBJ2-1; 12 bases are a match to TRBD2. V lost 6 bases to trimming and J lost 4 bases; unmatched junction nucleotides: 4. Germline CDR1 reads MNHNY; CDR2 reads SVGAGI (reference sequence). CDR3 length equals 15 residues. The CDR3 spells CASRRTSGVYNEQFF. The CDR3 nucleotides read TGTGCCAGCAGACGGACTAGCGGGGTGTACAATGAGCAGTTCTTC.

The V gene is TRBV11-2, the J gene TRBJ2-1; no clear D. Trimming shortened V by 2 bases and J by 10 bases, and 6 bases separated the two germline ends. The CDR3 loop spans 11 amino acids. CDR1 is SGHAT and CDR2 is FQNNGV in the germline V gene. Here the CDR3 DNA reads TGTGCCAGCAGCTTATTCAACGAGCAGTTCTTC. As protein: CASSLFNEQFF.

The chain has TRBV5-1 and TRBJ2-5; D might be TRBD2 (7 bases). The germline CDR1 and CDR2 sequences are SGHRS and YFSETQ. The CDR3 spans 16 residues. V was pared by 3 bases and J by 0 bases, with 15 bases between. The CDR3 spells CASSWEGGSYQETQYF. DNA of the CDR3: TGCGCCAGCAGCTGGGAGGGGGGATCGTACCAAGAGACCCAGTACTTC.